The 24 T cell receptor beta chains listed next were all sequenced from one sample in a study of regulatory T cells in long-lasting Graves disease. CDR3 regions were amplified by Arm-PCR using iRepertoire HTBI primers to build TCR beta libraries. TCRdb used MiXCR to reprocess the multiplex PCR reads, holding one entry per CDR3 protein. There are about 290,000 distinct CDR3 sequences in the sample; under 25% occur only once, and roughly 56% lies in the top ten. Time point of the sample: persistent/refractory GD, antithyroid drugs over 5 years with positive TRAb. The TCR library was made from RNA that had been extracted from PBMCs in TRIzol. Specimen: peripheral blood mononuclear cells (PBMCs), collected when the disease was refractory, from a patient treated with antithyroid drugs. The receptor set was obtained from a female donor with Graves disease.

In this sample, this clonotype turned up many times. The chain links TRBV6-1 to TRBJ2-6; D call uncertain. The CDR3 is made up of 17 amino acids. Germline V gives CDR1 MNHNS, CDR2 SASEGT. Trimming removed 7 bases at V and 1 base at J, with 17 bases between. The CDR3 here is CASNSPARLSGANVLTF. The CDR3 DNA is TGTGCCAGCAATTCACCCGCCCGTTTGTCTGGGGCCAACGTCCTGACTTTC.

The count of this clonotype is one. This chain joins TRBV7-9 and TRBJ2-3; 12 bases fit TRBD2. The CDR3 sequence is 17 residues long. Germline V lookup: CDR1 SEHNR, CDR2 FQNEAQ (reference sequence). The trim removed 1 base at V and 1 base at J, leaving 3 bases unmatched. The CDR3 coding sequence is TGTGCCAGCAGCTTAGAACTAGCGGGAGGTGGCACAGATACGCAGTATTTT. Protein sequence: CASSLELAGGGTDTQYF.

This clonotype was picked up many times. The chain is built from TRBV15 and TRBJ2-4, with D tentatively TRBD1 or TRBD2 (6 bases each). The CDR3 extends over 13 amino acids. Germline assignment: CDR1 LNHNV and CDR2 YYDKDF (reference sequence). Between the trimmed V and J ends, which lost 8 bases and 6 bases, there was a span of 14 bases. The CDR3 here is CATAGVGGNIQYF. The DNA of the CDR3 is TGTGCCACCGCAGGGGTGGGGGGAAACATTCAGTACTTC.

J is TRBJ1-6 and V is TRBV5-4, with TRBD1 as a possible D gene (5 bases). The V end lost 4 bases, the J end lost 5 bases, and 13 bases lay between the germline ends. CDR1 is SGHNT, CDR2 YYREEE, per germline (reference sequence). The CDR3 is made up of 15 amino acids. The CDR3: CASSQGRPNNSPLHF. CDR3 sequence (DNA): TGTGCCAGCAGCCAGGGACGCCCGAATAATTCACCCCTCCACTTT. The full variable domain, with the rest looked up from reference TRBV5-4 and TRBJ1-6, is ETGVTQSPTHLIKTRGQQVTLRCSSQSGHNTVSWYQQALGQGPQFIFQYYREEENGRGNFPPRFSGLQFPNYSSELNVNALELDDSALYLCASSQGRPNNSPLHFGNGTRLTVT.

V is TRBV28 and J is TRBJ2-2; D is uncertain. V was pared by 1 base and J by 6 bases, with 9 bases between. Looked up from germline, CDR1 is MDHEN and CDR2 is SYDVKM. There are 14 residues in the CDR3. The CDR3 region is CASSLFRAPGELFF. The CDR3 DNA reads TGTGCCAGCAGTTTATTTCGGGCACCCGGGGAGCTGTTTTTT.

Many counts were recorded for this clonotype. The genes are TRBV7-8 and TRBJ1-4; D unclear. The V gene lost 1 base and the J gene lost 3 bases, with 12 bases spanning the gap. The CDR3 spans 16 residues. Germline CDR1 and CDR2: SGHVS and FQNEAQ. Here the CDR3 DNA reads TGTGCCAGCAGCTTAGTAAGGGTGGCTCCTAATGAAAAACTGTTTTTT. It codes for CASSLVRVAPNEKLFF. The variable domain in full, completed from reference TRBV7-8 and TRBJ1-4, reads GAGVSQSPRYKVAKRGQDVALRCDPISGHVSLFWYQQALGQGPEFLTYFQNEAQLDKSGLPSDRFFAERPEGSVSTLKIQRTQQEDSAVYLCASSLVRVAPNEKLFFGSGTQLSVL.

In its sample, this clonotype was seen a few times. The chain recombines TRBV6-2 or TRBV6-3 with TRBJ1-1, with 8 positions matching TRBD1. Germline-derived CDR1 and CDR2 are MNHEY and SVGEGT. With 0 bases clipped from V and 10 bases from J, the junction kept 10 bases outside the gene matches. CDR3 size: 15 residues. The CDR3 DNA reads TGTGCCAGCAGTTACTCAGCCGGACAGGGTCCCACAGCTTTCTTT. Protein sequence: CASSYSAGQGPTAFF.

The gene calls are TRBV5-1 and TRBJ2-7; 8 bases are shared with TRBD1. CDR3 length: 17 residues. From germline, CDR1 is SGHRS and CDR2 YFSETQ. V gave up 0 bases and J gave up 2 bases; unmatched junction bases: 10. The DNA of the CDR3 is TGCGCCAGCAGCTTGGGGCAGGGGGCGCGGGTGGCCTACGAGCAGTACTTC. This translates into CASSLGQGARVAYEQYF.

This clonotype has at least ten counts. The rearrangement joins TRBV28 to TRBJ2-7, with 7 positions matching TRBD2. Germline CDR1 MDHEN, CDR2 SYDVKM. This CDR3 has 14 amino acids. V trimming: 6 bases; J trimming: 4 bases; junction bases outside the gene matches: 9. The CDR3 coding sequence is TGTGCCAGCAGCTCCAGCGGGAAAGGATACGAGCAGTACTTC. It codes for CASSSSGKGYEQYF.

The chain is built from TRBV30 and TRBJ2-2, with 10 positions matching TRBD1. CDR1 GTSNPN and CDR2 SVGIG come from the germline V gene (reference sequence). The CDR3 is 13 amino acids. The ends lost 6 bases at V and 6 bases at J; junction bases unmatched: 4. Written as DNA, the CDR3 is TGTGCCTGTGACAGGGGGCTCTCCGGGGAGCTGTTTTTT. It translates to CACDRGLSGELFF.

This clonotype was seen repeatedly, ten times or more. This rearrangement joins TRBV6-1 to TRBJ1-2; D unresolved. The CDR3 spans 12 residues. CDR1 is MNHNS and CDR2 is SASEGT in the germline V gene. Deletions cut 7 bases from V and 8 bases from J, with 14 bases between. The CDR3 nucleotides read TGTGCCAGCACCTCGCCCCTGTACGGCTACACCTTC. This codes for CASTSPLYGYTF.

In its sample, this clonotype was seen a few times. CDR3 sequence reads: CASSYPDSFYEQYF. The CDR3 DNA reads TGTGCCAGCAGTTACCCAGACAGCTTCTACGAGCAGTACTTC. The chain is built from TRBV6-5 and TRBJ2-7; the D gene is possibly TRBD1 (5 bases). Trimming took 2 bases from V and 3 from J, leaving 11 bases between them. The CDR3 is made up of 14 amino acids. Looked up from germline, CDR1 is MNHEY and CDR2 is SVGAGI.

The V call is TRBV20-1, the J call TRBJ2-1; maybe TRBD2 (5 bases). Germline CDR1 and CDR2: DFQATT and SNEGSKA (reference sequence). There are 13 residues in the CDR3. V lost 3 bases, J lost 9 bases, and 15 bases lay in between. CDR3 protein: CSARSLGEGEQFF. Here the CDR3 DNA reads TGCAGTGCTAGGAGCCTAGGCGAGGGTGAGCAGTTCTTC.

In this sample, this clonotype turned up many times. The J gene is TRBJ2-5, the V gene TRBV30; TRBD2 is a possible D gene (6 bases). The CDR3 sequence is 13 residues long. Germline values: CDR1 GTSNPN, CDR2 SVGIG (reference sequence). V lost 8 bases, J lost 4 bases, and 17 bases lay in between. In DNA, the CDR3 is TGTGCCCTAGAGGGAAGCGGGTCAGAGACCCAGTACTTC. Translated: CALEGSGSETQYF.

This clonotype was counted a few times. The V gene is TRBV30, the J gene TRBJ2-1; 11 bases fit TRBD2. The germline CDR1 and CDR2 sequences are GTSNPN and SVGIG (reference sequence). With V trimmed by 0 bases and J by 8 bases, 3 bases remained unmatched. This CDR3 contains 14 residues. The CDR3 region is CAWSVLAGVDEQFF. The DNA of the CDR3 is TGTGCCTGGAGTGTACTAGCGGGAGTTGATGAGCAGTTCTTC.

This chain connects TRBV13 to TRBJ2-3; 12 bases fit TRBD2. This CDR3 is 16 amino acids long. V was pared by 2 bases and J by 4 bases, with 4 bases of the junction left unmatched. CDR1 and CDR2 from the germline V gene are PRHDT and FYEKMQ (reference sequence). CDR3 residues: CASSLLAGGPPDTQYF. CDR3 DNA sequence: TGTGCCAGCAGCTTACTAGCGGGAGGGCCGCCAGATACGCAGTATTTT.

A few counts support this clonotype. The gene calls are TRBV10-2 and TRBJ2-5, with 7 positions matching TRBD1. The CDR3 sequence is 16 residues long. The V segment lost 6 bases and the J segment 5 bases; nucleotides outside the gene matches: 15. The V gene's germline CDR1 is WSHSY and CDR2 SAAADI. The CDR3, as DNA: TGCGCCAGCAGAGACTCCGGGACCCAGGACAGGGAGACCCAGTACTTC. This translates into CASRDSGTQDRETQYF.

This clonotype showed up many times. V and J are TRBV28 and TRBJ2-6, with unresolved D. V was trimmed by 5 bases and J by 0 bases, leaving 2 bases between them. Per the germline V gene, CDR1 is MDHEN and CDR2 is SYDVKM. The CDR3 is made up of 13 amino acids. CDR3 loop: CASSSSGANVLTF. The CDR3 nucleotides read TGTGCCAGCAGTAGCTCTGGGGCCAACGTCCTGACTTTC.

This clonotype was seen only a few times. This rearrangement joins TRBV15 to TRBJ2-1, with 13 bases that match TRBD2. With 2 bases clipped from V and 5 bases from J, the junction kept 6 bases outside the gene matches. The germline gives CDR1 LNHNV, CDR2 YYDKDF (reference sequence). This CDR3 contains 17 residues. As DNA, the CDR3 is TGTGCCACCAGCAGATACTCGGGACTAGCGGGACACAATGAGCAGTTCTTC. Translation gives CATSRYSGLAGHNEQFF.

This clonotype was counted ten times or more. V is TRBV28 and J is TRBJ2-5, with D perhaps TRBD1 (7 bases). V lost 5 bases, J lost 5 bases, and 21 bases lay in between. Germline lookup yields CDR1 MDHEN and CDR2 SYDVKM. The CDR3 consists of 16 residues. This CDR3 is CASSTTGVGSPETQYF. CDR3 DNA: TGTGCCAGCAGTACAACAGGGGTCGGGAGTCCCGAGACCCAGTACTTC.

In the case of this clonotype: Germline is not matched at one junction end, which may reflect a read error. The chain uses TRBV27 and TRBJ2-5; D call uncertain. Per the germline V gene, CDR1 is MNHEY and CDR2 is SMNVEV (reference sequence). The CDR3 loop spans 13 amino acids. CDR3 coding DNA: TGTACCAGCAGTTTATTTGGCCAAGAGACCCAGTACTTC. Protein sequence: CTSSLFGQETQYF.

Comments on this clonotype: This may arise from a read error, as a much more abundant clone is one base away. This chain uses TRBV11-2 with TRBJ2-5, with D possibly matching TRBD1 (6 bases). From germline, CDR1 is SGHAT and CDR2 FQNNGV. The CDR3 has 17 amino acids. The V gene lost 0 bases and the J gene lost 2 bases, with 16 bases spanning the gap. The DNA for the CDR3 is TGTGCCAGCAGCTTAGAGGTCCAGGGGATCTTACAAGAGACCCAGTACTTC. Protein: CASSLEVQGILQETQYF. The full variable domain, with the rest looked up from reference TRBV11-2 and TRBJ2-5, is EAGVAQSPRYKIIEKRQSVAFWCNPISGHATLYWYQQILGQGPKLLIQFQNNGVVDDSQLPKDRFSAERLKGVDSTLKIQPAKLEDSAVYLCASSLEVQGILQETQYFGPGTRLLVL.

The J gene is TRBJ2-3, the V gene TRBV20-1; 9 bases are a match to TRBD1. The V gene end was trimmed by 3 bases and the J gene end by 2 bases; junction bases not matched to a gene: 6. Germline values: CDR1 DFQATT, CDR2 SNEGSKA (reference sequence). The CDR3 spans 15 residues. CDR3 nucleotides: TGCAGTGCTAGTCCGGGACAGGGCTACACAGATACGCAGTATTTT. As protein: CSASPGQGYTDTQYF.

The rearrangement links TRBV28 to TRBJ1-5; D may be TRBD1 (5 bases). Trimming stripped 6 bases from V and 2 bases from J, with 17 bases between. CDR1 is MDHEN, CDR2 SYDVKM, per germline. The CDR3 has 16 residues. The DNA for the CDR3 is TGTGCCAGCAGCAGCCGATATGGGGCTGGCAATCAGCCCCAGCATTTT. It translates to CASSSRYGAGNQPQHF. Full variable domain (outside the CDR3, taken from reference TRBV28 and TRBJ1-5): DVKVTQSSRYLVKRTGEKVFLECVQDMDHENMFWYRQDPGLGLRLIYFSYDVKMKEKGDIPEGYSVSREKKERFSLILESASTNQTSMYLCASSSRYGAGNQPQHFGDGTRLSIL.